This passage covers 2 T cell receptor beta chains from one sample sequenced in a study of OX40 agonist ivuxolimab in advanced cancers. The protocol used for the library was the immunoSEQ multiplex PCR assay. TCRdb provides this immuneACCESS table in a form limited to in-frame rearrangements. Some clones are lacking; in checked studies, under half of them reflect an unresolved V gene, and why the rest are absent is not known. Counted in this sample were about 10,000 clones; 70% to 80% of them appeared once. The ten largest clones capture around 30% of the sample. This specimen consisted of CD4+ or CD8+ T cells sorted from blood, obtained in a trial of the OX40 agonist ivuxolimab. The receptors stem from an adult with an advanced solid tumor such as melanoma, head and neck, liver or kidney cancer.

The chain joins TRBV30 to TRBJ1-3; the D is unclear. The CDR3 loop spans 12 amino acids. The germline gives CDR1 GTSNPN, CDR2 SVGIG (reference sequence). V shed 6 bases and J shed 0 bases, with 6 bases lying between them. The chain's CDR3 is CACRSSGNTIYF. CDR3 bases: TGTGCCTGCAGGAGCTCTGGAAACACCATATATTTT.

J is TRBJ1-2 and V is TRBV6-6, with D hard to call. The germline V gene encodes CDR1 MNHNY and CDR2 SVGAGI (reference sequence). This CDR3 region has 13 residues. V dropped 4 bases and J dropped 1 base, with 7 bases sitting between them. The CDR3: CASSLGVNYGYTF. The DNA of the CDR3 is TGTGCCAGCAGTTTGGGAGTTAACTATGGCTACACCTTC.